This T cell receptor beta chain was retrieved from a study of T-cell reconstitution after alpha-beta-depleted transplantation in children. This clonotype showed up many times. Antigen: not known. This CDR3 spans 15 amino acids. The V and J ends lost 3 bases and 5 bases, in that order; junction bases with no gene match: 8. Germline V gene lookup returns CDR1 SGHDN and CDR2 FVKESK. Preparation of the TCRbeta library was carried out with unique molecular identifiers. TCRdb called the PCR reads again in MiXCR, with one record for every CDR3 protein. The sample holds hundreds of thousands of distinct CDR3 sequences; roughly 7.7% are singletons and the top ten take just under 6.5%. Study results and limitations: It was newly produced T cells that mostly accounted for T-cell counts and diversity one year after transplant. Certain patients had high TCRbeta diversity at day 60, and it came from recipient T cells and thymic progenitors that survived. By about two months after transplant, alpha-beta T cells reportedly arose from several hundred graft clones that had expanded.

This receptor was identified in a male patient between 10 and 17 years old who had a stem cell transplant for acute lymphoblastic leukemia, so the T cells may come from the graft donor. This chain uses TRBV14 with TRBJ2-5, with 8 bases lining up with TRBD1. The specimen was PBMCs, mostly from graft donor cells, collected 180 days after TCRalphabeta/CD19-depleted stem cell transplant. The CDR3 region is CASSHRQGIWETQYF. DNA for the CDR3: TGTGCCAGCAGCCATCGACAGGGGATATGGGAGACCCAGTACTTC.